These 16 T cell receptor beta chains originate from one sample sequenced in a study of blood T cell repertoires in COVID-19 (dated by TCRdb to the early 2020s). Library preparation used the immunoSEQ multiplex PCR assay. TCRdb carries this immuneACCESS record with in-frame sequences only. Its versions omit some clonotypes, under half of them owing to an unresolved V gene in the studies checked, with the rest unexplained. The sample table holds about 240,000 clones, of which more than 75% were seen once. The ten largest make up about 3.5% of the sample. Source material: PBMCs or T cells enriched from blood (not recorded which). Receptor source: a woman aged 35 to 49 with acute COVID-19.

This clone came up once. The V gene is TRBV6-2 or TRBV6-3, the J gene TRBJ2-7; D remains unclear. The CDR3 has 13 amino acids. V lost 0 bases to trimming and J lost 7 bases, with 10 bases between them. Germline V gives CDR1 MNHEY, CDR2 SVGEGT. The CDR3, as DNA: TGTGCCAGCAGTTACTCGTTGAGAGGTGAGCAGTACTTC. The encoded protein is CASSYSLRGEQYF.

The J gene is TRBJ2-5, the V gene TRBV2, with D possibly matching TRBD1 (5 bases). The germline V gene encodes CDR1 SNHLY and CDR2 FYNNEI. Trimming removed 4 bases from V and 2 bases from J, with 11 bases in between. There are 14 residues in the CDR3. In nucleotides, the CDR3 is TGTGCCAGCAGTGTCCGGACACGACAAGAGACCCAGTACTTC. This codes for CASSVRTRQETQYF.

The chain carries TRBV4-1 and TRBJ2-7; tentatively, D is TRBD2 (5 bases). Germline V gene data show CDR1 as MGHRA and CDR2 as YSYEKL. V was pared by 0 bases and J by 2 bases, with 14 bases between. There are 16 residues in the CDR3. The CDR3 protein is CASSQELAAATYEQYF. Written as DNA, the CDR3 is TGCGCCAGCAGCCAAGAGTTAGCAGCGGCAACCTACGAGCAGTACTTC.

This clone was picked up a small number of times. The chain recombines TRBV6-4 with TRBJ2-1; the D gene is possibly TRBD2 (5 bases). This CDR3 contains 15 residues. The germline CDR1 and CDR2 sequences are MRHNA and SNTAGT. V shed 0 bases and J shed 0 bases, with 6 bases lying between them. CDR3 sequence (DNA): TGTGCCAGCAGTGACTCGGGGAGCTCCTACAATGAGCAGTTCTTC. This encodes CASSDSGSSYNEQFF.

The CDR3 loop is CASSPTLGGGSYEQYF. CDR3 nucleotide sequence: TGTGCCAGCAGCCCTACCCTAGGGGGTGGGTCCTACGAGCAGTACTTC. V is TRBV3-1 (or the pseudogene TRBV3-2) and J is TRBJ2-7; D is perhaps TRBD1 (6 bases). The CDR3 totals 16 residues. V lost 4 bases to trimming and J lost 1 base, with 17 bases between them. Germline lookup yields CDR1 LGHDT and CDR2 YNNKEL (reference sequence).

The V gene is TRBV6-5, the J gene TRBJ2-7; D is undetermined. Trimming stripped 5 bases from V and 2 bases from J, with 13 bases between. CDR1 and CDR2 from the germline V gene are MNHEY and SVGAGI. CDR3 length: 14 amino acids. CDR3 amino acids: CASSPGGRAYEQYF. The DNA of the CDR3 is TGTGCCAGCAGTCCTGGTGGTCGCGCCTACGAGCAGTACTTC.

This clone was counted a few times. This chain joins TRBV13 and TRBJ1-2, with D possibly TRBD1 on 6 matching bases. The CDR3 consists of 14 residues. The V gene's germline CDR1 is PRHDT and CDR2 FYEKMQ (reference sequence). Trimming left V 1 base short and J 10 bases short, with 16 bases between. DNA for the CDR3: TGTGCCAGCAGCTTAGTCAGGGGAGACGGTGTCTACACCTTC. Translation gives CASSLVRGDGVYTF.

The sample holds one count of this clone. J is TRBJ2-1 and V is TRBV10-3; TRBD2 might be the D (6 bases). The V and J ends lost 0 bases and 7 bases respectively, with 13 bases between them. The germline V gene has CDR1 ENHRY and CDR2 SYGVKD. The CDR3 extends over 15 amino acids. The CDR3 sequence is CAISESKQRVNEQFF. In nucleotides, the CDR3 is TGTGCCATCAGTGAGTCGAAACAGCGGGTGAATGAGCAGTTCTTC.

This clone came up once. The CDR3 spells CASSLGQDEAFF. The CDR3 coding sequence is TGTGCCAGCAGCCTCGGACAGGACGAAGCTTTCTTT. The chain carries TRBV9 and TRBJ1-1; 7 bases are shared with TRBD1. This CDR3 is built from 12 residues. Germline V gives CDR1 SGDLS, CDR2 YYNGEE. The junction had 5 bases not matched to a gene; V was cut back by 4 bases and J by 8 bases.

The chain has TRBV4-1 and TRBJ2-1, with no clear D. The CDR3 is 14 residues long. CDR1 MGHRA and CDR2 YSYEKL come from the germline V gene. V was clipped by 0 bases and J by 9 bases, with 12 bases between them. CDR3 sequence (DNA): TGCGCCAGCAGCCAAGACCGGCTAGGCGGTGAGCAGTTCTTC. Its protein product is CASSQDRLGGEQFF.

This clone has just a few counts. This rearrangement joins TRBV2 to TRBJ2-1, with D possibly matching TRBD2 (6 bases). The CDR3 runs to 14 residues. Germline CDR1 SNHLY, CDR2 FYNNEI. Trimming stripped 6 bases from V and 3 bases from J, with 12 bases between. CDR3 in DNA: TGTGCCAGCAGAAAGGGACTCCTCTACAATGAGCAGTTCTTC. This translates into CASRKGLLYNEQFF.

For the CDR3, the DNA is TGTGCCAGCAACCGGGACAGGGGAAGGTACGAGCAGTACTTC. It yields the protein CASNRDRGRYEQYF. This chain uses TRBV6-5 with TRBJ2-7, with 10 bases identical to TRBD1. In germline, CDR1 is MNHEY, CDR2 SVGAGI. The CDR3 runs 14 residues. The ends lost 7 bases at V and 4 bases at J; junction bases unmatched: 7.

The V call is TRBV14, the J call TRBJ1-2, with 7 positions matching TRBD1. CDR1 SGHDN and CDR2 FVKESK come from the germline V gene. Trimming at V came to 2 bases and at J to 2 bases, leaving 5 bases not matched to a gene. The CDR3 runs to 15 residues. CDR3 nucleotides: TGTGCCAGCAGCCAATGGGGGGACAGCAACTATGGCTACACCTTC. Its translation is CASSQWGDSNYGYTF.

The V and J genes are TRBV5-1 and TRBJ2-5, with D possibly TRBD2 on 5 matching bases. Per the germline V gene, CDR1 is SGHRS and CDR2 is YFSETQ. The CDR3 has 17 residues. Trimming left V 5 bases short and J 3 bases short, with 23 bases between. The chain's CDR3 is CASSSLAPIRPKETQYF. The CDR3 nucleotides read TGCGCCAGCAGTTCCTTAGCGCCTATAAGACCAAAAGAGACCCAGTACTTC. Variable domain in full (rest from reference TRBV5-1 and TRBJ2-5): KAGVTQTPRYLIKTRGQQVTLSCSPISGHRSVSWYQQTPGQGLQFLFEYFSETQRNKGNFPGRFSGRQFSNSRSEMNVSTLELGDSALYLCASSSLAPIRPKETQYFGPGTRLLVL.

V usage is TRBV19 and J usage is TRBJ1-1, with D maybe TRBD1 (6 bases). CDR1 and CDR2 from the germline V gene are LNHDA and SQIVND (reference sequence). Deletions cut 7 bases from V and 0 bases from J, with 15 bases between. The CDR3 contains 15 residues. Here the CDR3 reads CASKGGKQMNTEAFF. In DNA form, the CDR3 reads TGTGCCAGTAAGGGGGGGAAGCAAATGAACACTGAAGCTTTCTTT.

As for this clone: Other DNA sequences in this sample translate to the same CDR3. J is TRBJ1-1 and V is TRBV6-5, with TRBD1 as a possible D gene (6 bases). The CDR3 is 14 residues long. Germline V lookup: CDR1 MNHEY, CDR2 SVGAGI. The V and J ends lost 2 bases and 5 bases respectively, with 12 bases between them. The DNA for the CDR3 is TGTGCCAGCAGTTACCGGGGGCGGGGGACTGAAGCTTTCTTT. As protein: CASSYRGRGTEAFF.